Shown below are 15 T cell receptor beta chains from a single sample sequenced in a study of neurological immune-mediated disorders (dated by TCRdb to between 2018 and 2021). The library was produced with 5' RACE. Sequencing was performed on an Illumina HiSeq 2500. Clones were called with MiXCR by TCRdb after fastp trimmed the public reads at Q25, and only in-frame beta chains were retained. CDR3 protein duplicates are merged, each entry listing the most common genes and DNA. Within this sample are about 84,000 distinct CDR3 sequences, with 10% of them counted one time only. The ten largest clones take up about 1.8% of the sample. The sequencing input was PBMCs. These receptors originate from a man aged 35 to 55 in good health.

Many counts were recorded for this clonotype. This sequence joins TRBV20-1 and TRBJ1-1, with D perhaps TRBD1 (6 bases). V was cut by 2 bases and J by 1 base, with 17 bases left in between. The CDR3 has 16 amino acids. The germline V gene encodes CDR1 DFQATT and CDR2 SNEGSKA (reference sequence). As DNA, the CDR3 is TGCAGTGCTAGATGGGAGGGGGTTTCGTCGAACACTGAAGCTTTCTTT. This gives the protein CSARWEGVSSNTEAFF.

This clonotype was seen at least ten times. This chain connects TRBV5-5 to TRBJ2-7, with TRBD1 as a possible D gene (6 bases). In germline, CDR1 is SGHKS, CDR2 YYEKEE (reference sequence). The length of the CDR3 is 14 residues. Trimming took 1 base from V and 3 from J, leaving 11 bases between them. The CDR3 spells CASSLSDRLYEQYF. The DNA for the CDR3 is TGTGCCAGCAGCTTGTCGGACAGACTCTACGAGCAGTACTTC.

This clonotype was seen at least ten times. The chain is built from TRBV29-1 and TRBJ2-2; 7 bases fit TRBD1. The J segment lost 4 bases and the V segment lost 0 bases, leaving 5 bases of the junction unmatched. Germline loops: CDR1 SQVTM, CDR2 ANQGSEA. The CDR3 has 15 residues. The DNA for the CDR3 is TGCAGCGTTGAAGAAGGTGGGACAGTCACCGGGGAGCTGTTTTTT. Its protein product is CSVEEGGTVTGELFF.

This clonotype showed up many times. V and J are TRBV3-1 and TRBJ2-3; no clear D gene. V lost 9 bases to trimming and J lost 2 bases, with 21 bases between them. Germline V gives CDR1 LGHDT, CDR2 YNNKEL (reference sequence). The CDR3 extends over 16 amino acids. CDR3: CASSGSMVVFTDTQYF. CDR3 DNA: TGTGCCAGTTCCGGGTCGATGGTAGTATTCACAGATACGCAGTATTTT.

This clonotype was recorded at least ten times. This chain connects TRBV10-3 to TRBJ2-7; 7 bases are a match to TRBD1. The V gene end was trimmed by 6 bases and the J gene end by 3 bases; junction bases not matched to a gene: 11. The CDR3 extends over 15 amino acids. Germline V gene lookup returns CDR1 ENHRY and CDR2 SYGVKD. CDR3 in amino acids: CAIRIEVGQHYEQYF. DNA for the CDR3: TGTGCCATCAGGATTGAGGTGGGACAGCACTACGAGCAGTACTTC.

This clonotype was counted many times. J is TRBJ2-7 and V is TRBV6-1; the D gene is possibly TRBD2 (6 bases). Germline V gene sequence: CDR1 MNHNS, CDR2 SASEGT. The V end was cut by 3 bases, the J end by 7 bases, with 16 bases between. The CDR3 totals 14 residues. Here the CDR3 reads CASSDVGLEVEQYF. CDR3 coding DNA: TGTGCCAGCAGTGATGTGGGACTGGAGGTAGAGCAGTACTTC.

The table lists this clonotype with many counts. The CDR3 sequence is CASSVGGVGGGETQYF. Written as DNA, the CDR3 is TGTGCCAGCAGCGTAGGGGGCGTGGGGGGCGGAGAGACCCAGTACTTC. This chain joins TRBV9 and TRBJ2-5, with D perhaps TRBD1 or TRBD2 (6 bases each). The germline CDR1 and CDR2 sequences are SGDLS and YYNGEE. This CDR3 contains 16 residues. V lost 0 bases, J lost 4 bases, and 16 bases lay in between.

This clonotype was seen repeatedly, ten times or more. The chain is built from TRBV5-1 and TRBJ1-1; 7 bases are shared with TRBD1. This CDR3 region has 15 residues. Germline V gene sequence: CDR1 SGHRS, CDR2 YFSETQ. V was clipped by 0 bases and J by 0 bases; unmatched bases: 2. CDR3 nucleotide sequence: TGCGCCAGCAGCTTGGAGGGACAGATGAACACTGAAGCTTTCTTT. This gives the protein CASSLEGQMNTEAFF.

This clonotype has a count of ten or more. CDR3 nucleotide sequence: TGTGCCAGCAGCTCGGTTGGGGCCGGGGCTTTCTTT. It is translated as CASSSVGAGAFF. This chain links TRBV11-2 with TRBJ1-1; D might be TRBD1 (5 bases). This CDR3 has 12 amino acids. Trimming removed 4 bases from V and 11 bases from J, with 14 bases in between. Germline V gene lookup returns CDR1 SGHAT and CDR2 FQNNGV.

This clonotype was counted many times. The CDR3 sequence is CASSAPGLGWAGELFF. The CDR3 DNA follows: TGTGCCAGCAGCGCCCCGGGACTAGGATGGGCCGGGGAGCTGTTTTTT. The chain employs TRBV9 and TRBJ2-2; 8 bases match TRBD2. Germline trimming cut 3 bases from V and 6 bases from J; bases unmatched to any gene: 10. Germline V lookup: CDR1 SGDLS, CDR2 YYNGEE. The CDR3 extends over 16 amino acids. The complete variable domain, with remaining parts taken from reference TRBV9 and TRBJ2-2, reads DSGVTQTPKHLITATGQRVTLRCSPRSGDLSVYWYQQSLDQGLQFLIQYYNGEERAKGNILERFSAQQFPDLHSELNLSSLELGDSALYFCASSAPGLGWAGELFFGEGSRLTVL.

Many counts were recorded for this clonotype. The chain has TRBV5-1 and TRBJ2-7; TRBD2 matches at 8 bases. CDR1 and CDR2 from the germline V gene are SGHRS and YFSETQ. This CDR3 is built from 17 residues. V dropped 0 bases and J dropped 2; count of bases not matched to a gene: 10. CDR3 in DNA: TGCGCCAGCAGCTTGGGGAATTTTAGCGGGATGACCTACGAGCAGTACTTC. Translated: CASSLGNFSGMTYEQYF.

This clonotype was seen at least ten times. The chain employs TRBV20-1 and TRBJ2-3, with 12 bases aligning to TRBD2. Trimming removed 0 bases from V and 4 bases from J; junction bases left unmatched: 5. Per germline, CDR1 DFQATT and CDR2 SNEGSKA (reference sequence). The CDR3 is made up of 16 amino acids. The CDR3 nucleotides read TGCAGTGCTAGAGATCCTAGCGGGGGGGCTGCAGATACGCAGTATTTT. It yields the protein CSARDPSGGAADTQYF.

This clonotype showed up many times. The CDR3 sequence is CASSYSLQSSGNTIYF. The CDR3 DNA is TGTGCCAGCAGTTACTCGCTGCAGAGCTCTGGAAACACCATATATTTT. This chain uses TRBV6-6 with TRBJ1-3; D gene uncertain. This CDR3 spans 16 amino acids. The V gene lost 0 bases and the J gene lost 0 bases, with 9 bases spanning the gap. Looked up from germline, CDR1 is MNHNY and CDR2 is SVGAGI (reference sequence).

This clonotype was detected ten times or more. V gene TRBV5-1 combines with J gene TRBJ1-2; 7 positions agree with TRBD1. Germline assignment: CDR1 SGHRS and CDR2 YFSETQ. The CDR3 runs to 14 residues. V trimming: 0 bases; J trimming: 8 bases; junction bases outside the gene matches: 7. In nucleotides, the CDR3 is TGCGCCAGCAGCTTGGCAGGGGGAACCCCCGGCTACACCTTC. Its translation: CASSLAGGTPGYTF.

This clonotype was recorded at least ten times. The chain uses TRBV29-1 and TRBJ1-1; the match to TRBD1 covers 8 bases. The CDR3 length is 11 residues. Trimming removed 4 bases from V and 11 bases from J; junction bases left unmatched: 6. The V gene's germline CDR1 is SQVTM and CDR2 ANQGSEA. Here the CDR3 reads CSVGLTGAAFF. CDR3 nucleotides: TGCAGCGTTGGGCTGACAGGGGCGGCTTTCTTT.